This entry lists 28 T cell receptor beta chains sequenced from one sample in a study of blood T cell repertoires in COVID-19. Only in-frame clones appear in the TCRdb table, and some are missing; sequencing was by immunoSEQ multiplex PCR. The table lists approximately 240,000 clones, around 82% of them singletons, with roughly 4.9% in the top ten. The specimen sequenced was peripheral blood. The receptors derive from an elderly woman with active or convalescent COVID-19.

The J gene is TRBJ1-2, the V gene TRBV5-4; D possibly corresponds to TRBD1 (6 bases). The CDR3 contains 16 residues. The germline V gene encodes CDR1 SGHNT and CDR2 YYREEE (reference sequence). V lost 1 base, J lost 7 bases, and 20 bases lay in between. CDR3 region: CASSLMLQAEGGGYTF. For the CDR3, the DNA is TGTGCCAGCAGCTTGATGTTACAGGCCGAAGGGGGTGGCTACACCTTC.

The CDR3 region is CASSSRATNEKLFF. CDR3 sequence (DNA): TGTGCCAGCAGCTCCAGGGCAACTAATGAAAAACTGTTTTTT. The chain recombines TRBV11-1 with TRBJ1-4, with TRBD1 as a possible D gene (5 bases). Germline-derived CDR1 and CDR2 are SGHAT and FQDESV (reference sequence). Trimming removed 4 bases at V and 0 bases at J, with 6 bases between. The CDR3 totals 14 residues.

The chain recombines TRBV28 with TRBJ2-6, with D possibly TRBD2 on 6 matching bases. In germline, CDR1 is MDHEN, CDR2 SYDVKM. This CDR3 comprises 16 residues. The germline V and J ends were trimmed by 2 bases and 2 bases, with 10 bases remaining between them. CDR3 nucleotide sequence: TGTGCCAGCAGTTTAACTTGGGGGGCTGGGGCCAACGTCCTGACTTTC. It yields the protein CASSLTWGAGANVLTF. The complete variable domain, with remaining parts taken from reference TRBV28 and TRBJ2-6, reads DVKVTQSSRYLVKRTGEKVFLECVQDMDHENMFWYRQDPGLGLRLIYFSYDVKMKEKGDIPEGYSVSREKKERFSLILESASTNQTSMYLCASSLTWGAGANVLTFGAGSRLTVL.

This clone was counted only a few times. The gene calls are TRBV28 and TRBJ1-2, with 8 bases fitting TRBD1. V shed 3 bases and J 5 bases; nucleotides not matched to a gene: 5. The CDR3 consists of 14 residues. Per the germline V gene, CDR1 is MDHEN and CDR2 is SYDVKM. The DNA of the CDR3 is TGTGCCAGCAGTTTCCCTAGACAGGGGTATGGCTACACCTTC. Amino acid sequence: CASSFPRQGYGYTF.

The rearrangement joins TRBV4-2 to TRBJ2-3; no firm D call. Germline loops: CDR1 LGHNA, CDR2 YNFKEQ. V was trimmed by 0 bases and J by 3 bases, leaving 4 bases between them. The CDR3 is 13 amino acids. The chain's CDR3 is CASSQESTDTQYF. The DNA of the CDR3 is TGTGCCAGCAGCCAAGAGTCGACAGATACGCAGTATTTT.

The chain is built from TRBV2 and TRBJ1-2; no clear D gene. The V gene lost 4 bases and the J gene lost 8 bases, with 23 bases spanning the gap. CDR1 is SNHLY and CDR2 is FYNNEI in the germline V gene. This CDR3 spans 16 amino acids. The CDR3 region has the DNA TGTGCCAGCAGTGCCCAAACGTTTCTCTCGGCGGGGGGCTACACCTTC. Protein sequence: CASSAQTFLSAGGYTF.

V is TRBV5-1 and J is TRBJ2-7; 9 bases match TRBD2. This CDR3 spans 15 amino acids. Losses at the gene ends were 1 base for V and 3 bases for J; bases not matched to a gene: 5. Germline V gene lookup returns CDR1 SGHRS and CDR2 YFSETQ. Here the CDR3 reads CASSLQAGGLYEQYF. The CDR3 coding sequence is TGCGCCAGCAGCTTGCAAGCGGGAGGTCTCTACGAGCAGTACTTC.

Details on this clone: A single base separates this from a much larger clone, so it may be a read error. Other DNA sequences in the sample encode the same CDR3. This chain links TRBV5-1 with TRBJ2-2; possible D gene TRBD2, 6 bases. The CDR3 extends over 15 amino acids. V dropped 2 bases and J dropped 0 bases, with 8 bases sitting between them. CDR1 is SGHRS and CDR2 is YFSETQ in the germline V gene. The CDR3 nucleotides read TGCGCCAGCAGCTTTGGCGGGACGAACACCGGGGAGCTGTTTTTT. Translation gives CASSFGGTNTGELFF.

This sequence joins TRBV29-1 and TRBJ1-1, with TRBD1 as a possible D gene (5 bases). The CDR3 consists of 14 residues. V lost 5 bases and J 1 base, leaving 14 bases between the germline ends. Germline values: CDR1 SQVTM, CDR2 ANQGSEA. CDR3 residues: CSVFMGLTNTEAFF. CDR3 coding DNA: TGCAGCGTTTTCATGGGACTGACGAACACTGAAGCTTTCTTT.

The V call is TRBV5-4, the J call TRBJ1-3; D is unclear. Germline values: CDR1 SGHNT, CDR2 YYREEE (reference sequence). The CDR3 is made up of 14 amino acids. V lost 4 bases to trimming and J lost 3 bases, with 11 bases between them. CDR3 bases: TGTGCCAGCAGCCTGGAGCCACTTGGAAACACCATATATTTT. This sequence encodes CASSLEPLGNTIYF.

The chain recombines TRBV7-9 with TRBJ2-7, with 10 bases that match TRBD1. Germline-derived CDR1 and CDR2 are SEHNR and FQNEAQ (reference sequence). V was clipped by 5 bases and J by 2 bases; unmatched bases: 3. The length of the CDR3 is 14 residues. This chain's CDR3 is CASSRGQGAYEQYF. CDR3 DNA: TGTGCCAGCAGCCGCGGACAGGGGGCCTACGAGCAGTACTTC. Combining the CDR3 with reference TRBV7-9 and TRBJ2-7 gives the whole variable domain DTGVSQNPRHKITKRGQNVTFRCDPISEHNRLYWYRQTLGQGPEFLTYFQNEAQLEKSRLLSDRFSAERPKGSFSTLEIQRTEQGDSAMYLCASSRGQGAYEQYFGPGTRLTVT.

The rearrangement links TRBV27 to TRBJ2-1; 7 bases are shared with TRBD2. CDR3 length: 15 residues. The V gene end was trimmed by 3 bases and the J gene end by 2 bases; junction bases not matched to a gene: 4. Per the germline V gene, CDR1 is MNHEY and CDR2 is SMNVEV (reference sequence). CDR3 nucleotides: TGTGCCAGCAGTTTGGAGCGGGATGCCTACAATGAGCAGTTCTTC. Amino acid sequence: CASSLERDAYNEQFF.

The chain employs TRBV11-3 and TRBJ2-1; 8 nucleotides align to TRBD2. This CDR3 is built from 15 residues. V dropped 5 bases and J dropped 8; count of bases not matched to a gene: 11. Germline CDR1 is SGHNT and CDR2 is YENEEA. CDR3 amino acids: CASSRLTGGPDEQFF. DNA for the CDR3: TGTGCCAGCAGCCGCTTAACGGGAGGGCCTGATGAGCAGTTCTTC.

The rearrangement uses TRBV5-1 and TRBJ2-7, with 8 nucleotides matching TRBD1. The CDR3 has 15 amino acids. Looked up from germline, CDR1 is SGHRS and CDR2 is YFSETQ. Losses at the gene ends were 4 bases for V and 6 bases for J; bases not matched to a gene: 12. The CDR3 here is CASSRGQGVAAEQYF. The CDR3 DNA reads TGCGCCAGCAGCAGAGGACAGGGCGTGGCAGCCGAGCAGTACTTC.

This chain links TRBV6-5 with TRBJ2-1; no clear D. Germline CDR1 is MNHEY and CDR2 is SVGAGI. The CDR3 has 13 amino acids. The V gene lost 5 bases and the J gene lost 5 bases, with 10 bases spanning the gap. The CDR3 DNA is TGTGCCAGCAGTCCGTCTAATAACAATGAGCAGTTCTTC. Residues: CASSPSNNNEQFF.

This chain joins TRBV19 and TRBJ2-5; D might be TRBD2 (5 bases). Germline V gene data show CDR1 as LNHDA and CDR2 as SQIVND (reference sequence). The CDR3 loop spans 14 amino acids. V was trimmed by 0 bases and J by 5 bases, leaving 10 bases between them. The CDR3 loop is CASSIDTGFETQYF. The CDR3 DNA reads as TGTGCCAGTAGTATAGATACGGGATTTGAGACCCAGTACTTC.

The rearrangement links TRBV4-2 to TRBJ2-2; D is uncertain. The CDR3 has 13 residues. Germline loops: CDR1 LGHNA, CDR2 YNFKEQ. V was cut by 0 bases and J by 8 bases, with 7 bases left in between. CDR3 residues: CASSQDARGELFF. CDR3 DNA: TGTGCCAGCAGCCAAGATGCGCGGGGGGAGCTGTTTTTT.

About this clone itself: The sample has other DNA sequences that encode this CDR3 too. V usage is TRBV6-5 and J usage is TRBJ1-5; D ambiguous. The germline V and J ends were trimmed by 0 bases and 1 base, with 4 bases remaining between them. Germline V gives CDR1 MNHEY, CDR2 SVGAGI. This CDR3 region has 14 residues. The CDR3 loop is CASSYSRSNQPQHF. In DNA, the CDR3 is TGTGCCAGCAGTTACTCGCGCAGCAATCAGCCCCAGCATTTT.

The genes are TRBV20-1 and TRBJ1-5; 9 bases are shared with TRBD1. J was trimmed by 5 bases and V by 3 bases; bases with no gene match: 8. The germline V gene encodes CDR1 DFQATT and CDR2 SNEGSKA (reference sequence). The CDR3 is 15 amino acids. The CDR3 region is CSASVQGAKYQPQHF. The CDR3 region has the DNA TGCAGTGCTAGTGTACAGGGGGCGAAGTATCAGCCCCAGCATTTT.

The chain links TRBV30 to TRBJ2-5, with a tentative D call TRBD2 (6 bases). This CDR3 has 14 amino acids. The germline V gene encodes CDR1 GTSNPN and CDR2 SVGIG (reference sequence). Trimming removed 1 base from V and 1 base from J, with 10 bases in between. DNA for the CDR3: TGTGCCTGGAGTGCCTATAGCGGCCAAGAGACCCAGTACTTC. Protein product: CAWSAYSGQETQYF.

This chain uses TRBV28 with TRBJ2-1, with 14 bases lining up with TRBD2. CDR1 and CDR2 (germline): MDHEN, SYDVKM. CDR3 length: 16 residues. The V gene end was trimmed by 6 bases and the J gene end by 2 bases; junction bases not matched to a gene: 3. CDR3 DNA sequence: TGTGCCAGCAGCCTGGGACTAGCGGGAGCCTACAATGAGCAGTTCTTC. Amino acids: CASSLGLAGAYNEQFF.

V is TRBV2 and J is TRBJ1-1; 10 nucleotides agree with TRBD1. Germline lookup yields CDR1 SNHLY and CDR2 FYNNEI. V lost 7 bases to trimming and J lost 11 bases; unmatched junction nucleotides: 19. This CDR3 spans 16 amino acids. CDR3 protein: CASTTVYRDRGFGAFF. DNA of the CDR3: TGTGCCAGCACTACCGTGTACCGGGACAGGGGTTTCGGGGCTTTCTTT.

CDR3 sequence reads: CASSENLGRGRVGYTF. CDR3 bases: TGCGCCAGCAGTGAGAATCTCGGCAGGGGGCGGGTTGGCTACACCTTC. This chain joins TRBV10-2 and TRBJ1-2, with TRBD1 matching 8 bases. The CDR3 runs to 16 residues. CDR1 WSHSY and CDR2 SAAADI come from the germline V gene. After removal of 2 bases from V and 7 bases from J, the junction contained 12 bases not matched to a gene.

J is TRBJ1-1 and V is TRBV5-1; D is perhaps TRBD1 (5 bases). CDR1 and CDR2 (germline): SGHRS, YFSETQ. Trimming pared 3 bases from V and 0 bases from J, leaving 6 bases between. There are 13 residues in the CDR3. CDR3 amino acids: CASSSTVNTEAFF. Here the CDR3 DNA reads TGCGCCAGCAGCTCGACAGTGAACACTGAAGCTTTCTTT.

The chain uses TRBV7-2 and TRBJ2-7; 11 bases are shared with TRBD2. Trimming took 4 bases from V and 3 from J; bases not matched to a gene: 11. This CDR3 contains 17 residues. Germline V CDR1 and CDR2: SGHTA, FQGNSA. CDR3 nucleotides: TGTGCCAGCAGCTCTAAGGGCAAGGGACTAGCGGTCTACGAGCAGTACTTC. Translating gives CASSSKGKGLAVYEQYF.

This clone was counted a single time. Within the sample, other DNA sequences also encode this same CDR3. The rearrangement uses TRBV5-4 and TRBJ2-7; D ambiguous. Trimming removed 0 bases from V and 0 bases from J, with 4 bases in between. The CDR3 runs 13 residues. Germline CDR1 SGHNT, CDR2 YYREEE (reference sequence). CDR3 nucleotides: TGTGCCAGCAGCTTGGCCGGCTCCTACGAGCAGTACTTC. Amino acids: CASSLAGSYEQYF.

This chain uses TRBV15 with TRBJ2-7; D might be TRBD2 (6 bases). Deletions cut 0 bases from V and 7 bases from J, with 16 bases between. Germline V gives CDR1 LNHNV, CDR2 YYDKDF (reference sequence). This CDR3 has 15 residues. The CDR3 is CATSRDPGPGREQYF. For the CDR3, the DNA is TGTGCCACCAGCAGAGATCCGGGACCGGGGAGGGAGCAGTACTTC.

The chain joins TRBV6-4 to TRBJ2-3, with 13 positions matching TRBD2. The V segment lost 5 bases and the J segment 4 bases; nucleotides outside the gene matches: 6. Germline values: CDR1 MRHNA, CDR2 SNTAGT. The CDR3 has 16 residues. The CDR3 nucleotides read TGTGCCAGCAGTCAGACTAGCGGGAGGTGGTCAGATACGCAGTATTTT. This gives the protein CASSQTSGRWSDTQYF.